This is a list of T cell receptor beta chains from one sample in a study of molecular identifiers for immune sequencing clone quantification. One entry per CDR3 protein results from TCRdb running MiXCR on the PCR reads. The table includes nearly 650,000 distinct CDR3 sequences, about 25% detected once. Sequenced sample: naive CD8+ T cells from blood, with Jurkat cell RNA spiked in. The source is a human donor in good health. Some libraries in this study had Jurkat cell RNA spiked in. Both conserved end residues are part of each CDR3. Fields, in order: D gene, J gene, V gene, clone size, CDR3 DNA, CDR3 protein. The D gene is left open where the match is weak. Size values are once, few and many counts, or a class for expanded clones, and some rows have none.

TRBD1,TRBJ1-1,TRBV7-2,once,TGTGCCAGCAGCTTCAGGGGGTTCAACACTGAAGCTTTCTTT,CASSFRGFNTEAFF
NA,TRBJ2-5,TRBV27,NA,TGTGCCAGCTACAGTACAAGTGAGACCCAGTACTTC,CASYSTSETQYF
TRBD2,TRBJ2-7,TRBV7-9,NA,TGTGCCAGCAGCCCAACAGCGGGAACCTACGAGCGGTACTTC,CASSPTAGTYERYF
NA,TRBJ1-1,TRBV27,many,TGTGCCAGCAGTCCCCCGGGGTTCATGACGGGCACTGAAGCTTTCTTT,CASSPPGFMTGTEAFF
TRBD1,TRBJ2-2,TRBV4-1,NA,TGCGCCAGCAGCCCTATCTTGACAGGGTTGTCCGGGGAGCTGTTTTTT,CASSPILTGLSGELFF
NA,TRBJ1-5,TRBV6-2/TRBV6-3,NA,TGTGCCAGCACCCTGGAACAGTATAGCAATCCGCCCCAGCATTTT,CASTLEQYSNPPQHF
NA,TRBJ2-5,TRBV5-3,NA,TGTGCCAGCAGGGGCCTGGCCCAAGAGACCCAGTACTTC,CASRGLAQETQYF
TRBD1,TRBJ2-7,TRBV19,few,TGTGCCAGTAGTATAGCCGGGACAGGGGGCTACGAGCAGTACTTC,CASSIAGTGGYEQYF
NA,TRBJ1-3,TRBV20-1,NA,TGCAGTGCTAGAATACCCCCGTCCGCCAGCTCTGGAAACACCATATATTTT,CSARIPPSASSGNTIYF
NA,TRBJ2-3,TRBV7-6,NA,TGTGCCAGCAGCTTGGGAGATACGCGGTATTTT,CASSLGDTRYF
TRBD2,TRBJ2-7,TRBV2,NA,TGTGCCTGCAGTGAAGCGGGGGGACTCTACGAGCAGTACTTC,CACSEAGGLYEQYF
NA,TRBJ2-7,TRBV29-1,many,TGCAGCGCCCGACCGCCGAGCTCCTACGAGCAGTACTTC,CSARPPSSYEQYF
TRBD2,TRBJ2-3,TRBV4-3,NA,TGCGCCAGCAGCCAAGCCCTAGCGGGGGGGCTAGTTACAGATACGCAGTATTTT,CASSQALAGGLVTDTQYF
TRBD2,TRBJ2-3,TRBV20-1,many,TGCAGTGCTAGAGGCCCCCAGCGGGGGGCCACAGATACGCAGTATTTT,CSARGPQRGATDTQYF
NA,TRBJ2-7,TRBV29-1,NA,TGCAGCGTTGTGGGGCCCGGCGGGCAGTACTTC,CSVVGPGGQYF
NA,TRBJ2-7,TRBV19,NA,TGTGCCAGTAGTCCGACGCCAGGGGGAGGGCAGTACTTC,CASSPTPGGGQYF
TRBD2,TRBJ2-1,TRBV11-2,few,TGTGCCAGCAGCTTAGATCCTAGCGGGGTTTACAATGAGCAGTTCTTC,CASSLDPSGVYNEQFF
NA,TRBJ1-1,TRBV9,many,TGTGCCAGCAGCGATGGAATAAACACTGAAGCTTTCTTT,CASSDGINTEAFF
TRBD2,TRBJ2-1,TRBV27,few,TGTGCCAGCAGTGCCCGACTAGCACCGAGGGGCTACAATGAGCAGTTCTTC,CASSARLAPRGYNEQFF
TRBD2,TRBJ2-2,TRBV6-5,few,TGTGCCAGTACCGGATCGCCGGGGGGCACCGGGGAGCTGTTTTTT,CASTGSPGGTGELFF
NA,TRBJ2-5,TRBV4-2,NA,TGTACCAGCAGCCAAGAAGGCGTCCAAGAGACCCAGTACTTC,CTSSQEGVQETQYF
TRBD2,TRBJ2-1,TRBV29-1,few,TGCAGCGTTGAAGTGACTAGCCGGGGGAATGAGCAGTTCTTC,CSVEVTSRGNEQFF
TRBD2,TRBJ2-2,TRBV5-1,NA,TGCGCCAGCAGCTTGGGTAGCGGGATAACCGGGGAGCTGTTTTTT,CASSLGSGITGELFF
TRBD2,TRBJ2-7,TRBV9,few,TGTGCCAGCAGCGGAGGCCCTAGCGGGTCATACGAGCAGTACTTC,CASSGGPSGSYEQYF
NA,TRBJ1-5,TRBV6-5,few,TGTGCCAGCAGTTACTCCGGAGGGGATCAGCCCCAGCATTTT,CASSYSGGDQPQHF
NA,TRBJ2-3,TRBV7-9,few,TGTGCCAGCAGCTCAGCCGAGGGTCGGGGATCAGATACGCAGTATTTT,CASSSAEGRGSDTQYF
NA,TRBJ2-5,TRBV19,NA,TGTGCCAGTAGTATTTGGGGTAGTCCAGAAGAGACCCGGTACTTC,CASSIWGSPEETRYF
TRBD1,TRBJ1-1,TRBV28,many,TGTGCCAGCAGTTCGCGACAGGGGCTGAACACTGAAGCTTTCTTT,CASSSRQGLNTEAFF
TRBD2,TRBJ2-1,TRBV7-9,few,TGTGCCAGCAGCTTAGTGGATTCGGGACTAGCGGCTCGCTCCTACAATGAGCAGTTCTTC,CASSLVDSGLAARSYNEQFF
NA,TRBJ2-5,TRBV30,few,TGTGCCTGGAGTCGGGACAACCAAGAGACCCAGTACTTC,CAWSRDNQETQYF
TRBD2,TRBJ2-5,TRBV10-1,few,TGCGCCAGCAGTGAGTCGTCTAGCGGGAGGGCCGGAGAGGCCCAGTACTTC,CASSESSSGRAGEAQYF
TRBD1,TRBJ1-1,TRBV27,many,TGTGCCAGCAGGGGACAGGGTGCCACTGAAGCTTTCTTT,CASRGQGATEAFF
TRBD1,TRBJ2-1,TRBV11-1,NA,TGTGCCAGCAGCTTCTCCGCAGGGGGCACGGATGAGCAGTTCTTC,CASSFSAGGTDEQFF
NA,TRBJ1-1,TRBV6-5,once,TGTGCCAGCAGTTACTTGAGCCCAGACACTGCAGCTTTCTTT,CASSYLSPDTAAFF
NA,TRBJ2-7,TRBV6-6,many,TGTGCCAGCAGTGATCCCGGACTACCTGCCTACGAGCAGTACTTC,CASSDPGLPAYEQYF
TRBD1,TRBJ2-3,TRBV13,many,TGTGCCAGCAGCCCTCGAGACAGGGGTTCCACAGATACGCAGTATTTT,CASSPRDRGSTDTQYF
TRBD1,TRBJ2-1,TRBV2,few,TGTGCCAGCGTTCCCTGGACAGGGGCGACGAATGAGCAGTTCTTC,CASVPWTGATNEQFF
NA,TRBJ1-1,TRBV4-3,NA,TGCGCCAGCAGCCAAGATCGGGCTCTGGACACTGAAGCTTTCTTT,CASSQDRALDTEAFF
NA,TRBJ2-2,TRBV19,NA,TGTGCCAGTAGTATAGGTTGGGGGAACACCGGGGAGCTGTTTTTT,CASSIGWGNTGELFF
NA,TRBJ2-2,TRBV4-3,NA,TGCGCCAGCAGCCAAGACTCCAGAAGCACCGGGGAGCTGTTTTTT,CASSQDSRSTGELFF
TRBD2,TRBJ2-2,TRBV20-1,NA,TGCAGTGCTAGAGCCGGACTAGCGGTACCTCCATTCCCATCGAACACCGGGGAGCTGTTTTTT,CSARAGLAVPPFPSNTGELFF
NA,TRBJ2-5,TRBV24-1,NA,TGTGCCACCAGTGATTTGCTCCAAGAGACCCAGTACTTC,CATSDLLQETQYF
TRBD2,TRBJ2-1,TRBV7-9,NA,TGTGCCAGCAGCTTAGAACTAGCGGGAGACGGCGGGGTATACAATGAGCAGTTCTTC,CASSLELAGDGGVYNEQFF
NA,TRBJ2-1,TRBV4-3,few,TGCGCCAGCAGCCAAAACAGGGCTCGGAGCACCAACAATGAGCAGTTCTTC,CASSQNRARSTNNEQFF